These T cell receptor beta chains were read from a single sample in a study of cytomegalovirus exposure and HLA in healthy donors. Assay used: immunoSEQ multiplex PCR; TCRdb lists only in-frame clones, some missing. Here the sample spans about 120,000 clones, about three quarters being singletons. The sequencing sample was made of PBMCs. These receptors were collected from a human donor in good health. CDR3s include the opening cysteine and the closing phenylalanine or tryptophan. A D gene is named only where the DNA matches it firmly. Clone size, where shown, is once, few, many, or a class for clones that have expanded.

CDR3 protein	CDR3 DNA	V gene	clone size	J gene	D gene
CASSLSRGGGYEQYF	TGTGCCAGCAGTTTAAGCCGCGGGGGGGGATACGAGCAGTACTTC	TRBV27	few	TRBJ2-7	TRBD2
CASSLEQNYEQYF	TGTGCCAGCAGCTTGGAACAGAACTACGAGCAGTACTTC	TRBV5-4	-	TRBJ2-7	-
CASSILAATQYF	TGTGCCAGCAGCATCTTAGCGGCCACGCAGTATTTT	TRBV7-9	-	TRBJ2-3	-
CSSSRTGELFF	TGTTCCAGCAGCCGTACCGGGGAGCTGTTTTTT	TRBV7-9	-	TRBJ2-2	-
CASSVGTGELGYEQYF	TGTGCCAGCAGTGTCGGGACAGGGGAACTAGGCTACGAGCAGTACTTC	TRBV13	-	TRBJ2-7	TRBD1
CASSNLRGGLFHEQFF	TGTGCCAGCTCAAACCTGCGGGGGGGCCTTTTCCATGAGCAGTTCTTC	TRBV11-2	-	TRBJ2-1	TRBD2
CSVGAGDSTEAFF	TGCAGCGTTGGGGCAGGGGACAGCACTGAAGCTTTCTTT	TRBV29-1	few	TRBJ1-1	TRBD1
CASSQFSYYEQYF	TGTGCCAGCAGCCAATTCTCCTACTACGAGCAGTACTTC	TRBV14	once	TRBJ2-7	-
CASSWGSGGPPDTQYF	TGTGCCAGCAGCTGGGGTAGCGGGGGGCCCCCAGATACGCAGTATTTT	TRBV5-4	-	TRBJ2-3	TRBD2
CASSPFSAGGHPDTQYF	TGTGCCAGCAGCCCTTTTTCCGCGGGGGGGCACCCAGATACGCAGTATTTT	TRBV9	once	TRBJ2-3	TRBD2
CASSREGFYGYTF	TGTGCCAGCAGCCGGGAGGGCTTTTATGGCTACACCTTC	TRBV7-9	-	TRBJ1-2	-